The rows below give T cell receptor beta chains drawn from one sample of a study of identifying expanded T cells in peripheral blood. TCRdb keeps only in-frame clones here, not all; method: immunoSEQ multiplex PCR. The sample records roughly 100,000 clones, around 88% being singletons. Sequenced sample: blood. Receptors were obtained from a person aged 18-70 years in good health. The CDR3 runs from the conserved cysteine through the conserved F or W. Fields, in order: V gene, D gene, J gene, CDR3 protein. D genes are given only for firm matches.

>TRBV5-1|TRBD2|TRBJ2-2
CASSLFAGGDTGELFF
>TRBV5-1|TRBD2|TRBJ2-3
CASSFREVLTDTQYF
>TRBV19|.|TRBJ1-3
CASQTRGYANTIYF
>TRBV29-1|TRBD2|TRBJ2-3
CSVDGLAGGLNTQYF
>TRBV23-1|.|TRBJ2-7
CASSQGHSYEQYF
>TRBV7-2|.|TRBJ2-5
CASSPRQGRGETQYF
>TRBV7-3|.|TRBJ1-5
CASSPQDRIGRHF
>TRBV7-2|TRBD1|TRBJ1-2
CASSLTGGYGYTF
>TRBV4-1|.|TRBJ2-1
CASSQNFKGPETYNEQFF
>TRBV27|.|TRBJ2-1
CASSFGFPYNEQFF
>TRBV5-6|.|TRBJ2-7
CASSLAMGDEQYF
>TRBV5-1|.|TRBJ1-3
CASSSATFGGSGNTIYF
>TRBV5-8|.|TRBJ2-5
CASTRGMGLQETQYF
>TRBV7-2|.|TRBJ2-1
CASSLFRRGTGDNEQFF
>TRBV19|.|TRBJ1-1
CASNPTENTEAFF
>TRBV10-3|.|TRBJ2-7
CAISESPGKGGSYEQYF
>TRBV19|TRBD1|TRBJ1-2
CASSIGQGYGYTF
>TRBV2|TRBD1|TRBJ1-5
CASNVGTGGQPQHF
>TRBV19|.|TRBJ1-6
CASSIESGVTWNNSPLHF
>TRBV7-2|.|TRBJ2-3
CASSLALLFTDTQYF
>TRBV19|.|TRBJ1-1
CASRGGVESHAEAFF
>TRBV14|.|TRBJ2-3
CASSQRTTSTDTQYF
>TRBV6-6|.|TRBJ1-6
CASSYAPTNSPLHF
>TRBV7-2|TRBD1|TRBJ1-1
CASSRRQGTEAFF
>TRBV28|TRBD2|TRBJ2-2
CASSLSPAGGVNTGELFF
>TRBV15|.|TRBJ1-4
CATSIGGGEKLFF
>TRBV7-9|.|TRBJ1-1
CASSLVPDTNTEAFF
>TRBV20-1|.|TRBJ2-7
CSALRSGEQYF
>TRBV20-1|.|TRBJ1-5
CSATGRGAQHF
>TRBV6-5|TRBD2|TRBJ2-1
CASSYSGGGYNEQFF
>TRBV28|.|TRBJ1-2
CASSRGGAANYGYTF
>TRBV7-9|TRBD2|TRBJ2-7
CASSLNEGLAGAYEQYF
>TRBV7-3|.|TRBJ2-1
CASSFRDAYHEQFF
>TRBV18|TRBD1|TRBJ2-3
CASSPSGGRTDTQYF
>TRBV7-3|TRBD2|TRBJ2-2
CASSLFAGAGELFF
>TRBV6-6|.|TRBJ1-4
CASSLERANEKLFF
>TRBV5-1|.|TRBJ1-5
CAREWSNQPQHF
>TRBV7-9|TRBD1|TRBJ1-3
CASSPGQGRGNTIYF
>TRBV4-2|TRBD2|TRBJ2-2
CASSQDLLAGVFGELFF
>TRBV7-5|.|TRBJ2-7
CARSSTPVAAVRGLYEQYF
>TRBV9|.|TRBJ1-4
CASSVGLGGKLFF